This paragraph covers one TCR beta chain sequence. Its antigen is unidentified. Using immunoSEQ multiplex PCR, the repertoire was profiled, and TCRdb retains in-frame clones only, with some absent. Found here are 90,000 to 150,000 clones, about 83% of them singletons; the top ten hold 12%. This record comes from a study of T cell responses to AZD1222 COVID-19 vaccine. Trimming removed 5 bases at V and 5 bases at J, with 10 bases between. There are 13 residues in the CDR3. Germline loops: CDR1 SGHTA, CDR2 FQGNSA. Study findings and constraints: Receipt of two AZD1222 doses was followed by a rise in Spike-specific TCR breadth and depth. Within unmutated variant regions lay the reported targets of nearly half of spike-specific TCRs.

The chain has TRBV7-2 and TRBJ1-5; no clear D. This sample comprised peripheral blood, obtained on day 0 of AZD1222 vaccination. The TCR originated in an adult in good health. CDR3 residues: CASSPMRHQPQHF. CDR3 in DNA: TGTGCCAGCAGCCCAATGAGACATCAGCCCCAGCATTTT.